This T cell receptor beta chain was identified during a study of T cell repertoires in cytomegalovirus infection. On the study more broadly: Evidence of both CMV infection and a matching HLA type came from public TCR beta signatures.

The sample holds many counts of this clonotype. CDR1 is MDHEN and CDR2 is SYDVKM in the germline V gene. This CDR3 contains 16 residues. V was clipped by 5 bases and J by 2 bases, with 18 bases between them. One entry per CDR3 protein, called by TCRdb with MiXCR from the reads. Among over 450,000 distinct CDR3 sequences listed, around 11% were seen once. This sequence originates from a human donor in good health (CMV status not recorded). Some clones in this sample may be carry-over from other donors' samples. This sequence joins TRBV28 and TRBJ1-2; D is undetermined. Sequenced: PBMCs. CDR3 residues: CASSSIRREGNYGYTF. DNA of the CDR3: TGTGCCAGCAGTAGCATAAGACGTGAGGGCAACTATGGCTACACCTTC.